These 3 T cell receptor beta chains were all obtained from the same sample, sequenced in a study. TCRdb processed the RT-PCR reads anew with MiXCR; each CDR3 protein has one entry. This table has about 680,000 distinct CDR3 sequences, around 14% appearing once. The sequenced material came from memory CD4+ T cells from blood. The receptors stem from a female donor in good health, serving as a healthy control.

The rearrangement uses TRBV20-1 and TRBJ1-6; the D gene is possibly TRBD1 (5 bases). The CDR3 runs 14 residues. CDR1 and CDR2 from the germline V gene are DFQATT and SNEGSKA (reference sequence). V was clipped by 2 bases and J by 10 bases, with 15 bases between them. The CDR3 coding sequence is TGCAGTGCTAGAATCCAGGGACCTGGCTCACCCCTCCACTTT. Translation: CSARIQGPGSPLHF.

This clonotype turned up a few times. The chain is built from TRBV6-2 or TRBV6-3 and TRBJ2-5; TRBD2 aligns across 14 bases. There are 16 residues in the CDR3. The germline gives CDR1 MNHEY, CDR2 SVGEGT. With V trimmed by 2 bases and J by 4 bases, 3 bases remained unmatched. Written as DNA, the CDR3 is TGTGCCAGCAGTTACATAGGACTAGCGGGGGGAGAGACCCAGTACTTC. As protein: CASSYIGLAGGETQYF.

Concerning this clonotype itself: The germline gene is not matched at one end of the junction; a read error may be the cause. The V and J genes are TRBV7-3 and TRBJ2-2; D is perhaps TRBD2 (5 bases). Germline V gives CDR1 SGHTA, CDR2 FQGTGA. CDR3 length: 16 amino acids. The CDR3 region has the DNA TGTGCCAACAGCCTTCAAGGCTCGGGGTCCACCGGGGAGCTGTTTTTT. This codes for CANSLQGSGSTGELFF.